Here is one TCR beta chain with its context. The sample belongs to a study of blood T cell repertoires in COVID-19. The wider study: Sources were T cells, B-cell-depleted T cells, or PBMCs; the material itself was cDNA or gDNA.

In Seattle, patients joined the study during active infection and were tracked longitudinally. Trimming took off 8 bases at V and 4 bases at J, with 15 bases between the two ends. This CDR3 has 14 residues. In germline, CDR1 is LNHNV, CDR2 YYDKDF (reference sequence). Some clones are missing from TCRdb's copy, which holds only in-frame ones; the method was immunoSEQ multiplex PCR. The sample carries around 170,000 clones, 83% recorded once. The sample consisted of peripheral blood. The rearrangement links TRBV15 to TRBJ1-3; D unclear. This receptor was obtained from a woman aged 70-85 years with COVID-19, enrolled during active disease. The CDR3 bases are TGTGCCACCCAAATCTCGGGAGTCGGAAACACCATATATTTT. Amino acid sequence: CATQISGVGNTIYF.